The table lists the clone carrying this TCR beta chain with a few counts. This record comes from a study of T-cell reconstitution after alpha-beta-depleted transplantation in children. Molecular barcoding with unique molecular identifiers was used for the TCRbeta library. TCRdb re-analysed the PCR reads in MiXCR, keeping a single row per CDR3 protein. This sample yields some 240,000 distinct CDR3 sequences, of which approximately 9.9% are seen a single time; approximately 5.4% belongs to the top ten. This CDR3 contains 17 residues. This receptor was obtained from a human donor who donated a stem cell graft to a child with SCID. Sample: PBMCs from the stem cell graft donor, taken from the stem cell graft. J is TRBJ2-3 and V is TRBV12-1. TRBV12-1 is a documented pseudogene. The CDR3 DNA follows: TGTGCCAGCAGCCCAAATCTCCTTCACCCTAGCACAGATACGCAGTATTTT. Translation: CASSPNLLHPSTDTQYF.